Included here is one T cell receptor beta chain sequence, with context. Its antigen is not identified. This sample was included in a study of Graves' ophthalmopathy and Graves' hyperthyroidism. Overall study findings and caveats: Most expanded clonotypes from thyroid (those above 0.001 frequency) were also found in blood.

Scientists amplified the TCR beta CDR3 regions from RNA transcripts. First-round RT-PCR used HTBI primers; second-round multiplex PCR followed. TCRdb re-called the multiplex PCR reads through MiXCR, storing one row per CDR3 protein. The table includes 230,000 or so distinct CDR3 sequences, roughly 50% detected once. CDR3 length equals 17 residues. The V gene end was trimmed by 3 bases and the J gene end by 3 bases; junction bases not matched to a gene: 3. Per germline, CDR1 LNHDA and CDR2 SQIVND (reference sequence). V gene TRBV19 combines with J gene TRBJ2-2; 14 positions match TRBD2. This receptor was identified in an adult man with Graves' ophthalmopathy. Material for sequencing was peripheral blood. The CDR3 sequence is CASSMTSGGAYTGELFF. Here the CDR3 DNA reads TGTGCCAGTAGTATGACTAGCGGGGGGGCGTACACCGGGGAGCTGTTTTTT.